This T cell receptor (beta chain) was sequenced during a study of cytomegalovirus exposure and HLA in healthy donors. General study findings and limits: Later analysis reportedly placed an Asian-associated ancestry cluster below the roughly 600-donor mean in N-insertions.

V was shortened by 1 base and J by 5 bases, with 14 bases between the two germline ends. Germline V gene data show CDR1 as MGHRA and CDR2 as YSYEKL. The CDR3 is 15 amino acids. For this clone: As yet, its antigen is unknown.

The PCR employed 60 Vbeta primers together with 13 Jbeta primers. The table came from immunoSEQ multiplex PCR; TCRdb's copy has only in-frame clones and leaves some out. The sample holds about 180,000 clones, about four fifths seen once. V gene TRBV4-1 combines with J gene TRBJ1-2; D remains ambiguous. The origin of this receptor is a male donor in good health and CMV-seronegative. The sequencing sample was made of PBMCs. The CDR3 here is CASSQGHLASYGYTF. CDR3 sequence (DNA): TGCGCCAGCAGCCAAGGGCATCTCGCCTCTTATGGCTACACCTTC.